This T cell receptor (beta chain) is from a study of cytomegalovirus exposure and HLA in healthy donors. Looking at the study overall: Inside one of the first data releases sat some 93 million unique TCRs taken from HLA-typed donors.

This PCR relied on a set of 60 Vbeta primers and 13 Jbeta primers. The table came from immunoSEQ multiplex PCR; TCRdb's copy has only in-frame clones and leaves some out. The sample includes some 150,000 clones, 60% to 80% seen only once; the top ten take approximately 8.7%. V lost 3 bases and J lost 10; bases outside the gene matches: 10. The V gene's germline CDR1 is MNHEY and CDR2 SVGAGI. The CDR3 sequence is 14 residues long. The rearrangement links TRBV6-5 to TRBJ1-1; 8 bases line up with TRBD1. The sample consisted of PBMCs. This receptor was identified in a man aged 18 to 35 in good health and CMV-seropositive. CDR3 in amino acids: CASSYSGTGVLAFF. CDR3 nucleotides: TGTGCCAGCAGTTATTCAGGGACAGGCGTCTTAGCTTTCTTT.